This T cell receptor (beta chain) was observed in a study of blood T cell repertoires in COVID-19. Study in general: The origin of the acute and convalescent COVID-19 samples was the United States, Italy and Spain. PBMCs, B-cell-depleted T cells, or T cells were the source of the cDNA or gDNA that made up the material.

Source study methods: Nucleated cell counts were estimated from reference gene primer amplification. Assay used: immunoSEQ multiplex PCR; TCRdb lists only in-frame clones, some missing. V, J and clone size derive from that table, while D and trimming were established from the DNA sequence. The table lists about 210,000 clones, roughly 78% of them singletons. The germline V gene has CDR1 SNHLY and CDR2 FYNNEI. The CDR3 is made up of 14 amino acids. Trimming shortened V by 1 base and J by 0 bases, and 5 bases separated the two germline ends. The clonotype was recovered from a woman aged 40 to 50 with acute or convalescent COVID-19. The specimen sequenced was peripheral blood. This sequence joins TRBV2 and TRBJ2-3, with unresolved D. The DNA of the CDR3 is TGTGCCAGCAGTGAAGGACATAGCACAGATACGCAGTATTTT. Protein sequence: CASSEGHSTDTQYF.